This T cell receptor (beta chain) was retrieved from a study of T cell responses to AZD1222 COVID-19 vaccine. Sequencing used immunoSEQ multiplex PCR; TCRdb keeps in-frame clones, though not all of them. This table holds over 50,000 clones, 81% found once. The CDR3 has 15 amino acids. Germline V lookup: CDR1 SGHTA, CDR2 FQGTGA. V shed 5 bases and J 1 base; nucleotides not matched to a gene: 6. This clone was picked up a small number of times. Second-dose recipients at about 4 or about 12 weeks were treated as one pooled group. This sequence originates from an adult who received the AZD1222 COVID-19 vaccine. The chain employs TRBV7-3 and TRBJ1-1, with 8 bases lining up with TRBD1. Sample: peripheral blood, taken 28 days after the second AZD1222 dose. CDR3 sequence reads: CASSLRQGKNTEAFF. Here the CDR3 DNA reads TGTGCCAGCAGCCTTCGACAGGGGAAGAACACTGAAGCTTTCTTT.